The 16 T cell receptor beta chains reported below all come from one sample, sequenced in a study of T cell responses to AZD1222 COVID-19 vaccine. The method was immunoSEQ multiplex PCR; TCRdb's version includes in-frame clones alone and lacks a portion of them. Of about 56,000 clones listed, roughly 88% were seen once; the top ten hold roughly 14%. This material consisted of peripheral blood, taken on day 0 of AZD1222 vaccination. The receptors shown here come from an adult in good health.

In nucleotides, the CDR3 is TGTGCCAGTAGTATGGGGACCCGCTCCTACAATGAGCAGTTCTTC. Amino acid sequence: CASSMGTRSYNEQFF. The rearrangement uses TRBV19 and TRBJ2-1, with D possibly called TRBD1 or TRBD2 (5 bases each). This CDR3 spans 15 amino acids. Per the germline V gene, CDR1 is LNHDA and CDR2 is SQIVND (reference sequence). The V end lost 3 bases, the J end lost 0 bases, and 9 bases lay between the germline ends.

The rearrangement joins TRBV5-6 to TRBJ1-1; perhaps TRBD1 as D (5 bases). Trimming removed 3 bases from V and 7 bases from J, with 16 bases in between. This CDR3 has 14 residues. Germline values: CDR1 SGHDT, CDR2 YYEEEE. In nucleotides, the CDR3 is TGTGCCAGCAGCTCCAACGTACGCCAGGGTGAAGCTTTCTTT. Protein: CASSSNVRQGEAFF. The full variable domain, its missing parts supplied by reference TRBV5-6 and TRBJ1-1, is DAGVTQSPTHLIKTRGQQVTLRCSPKSGHDTVSWYQQALGQGPQFIFQYYEEEERQRGNFPDRFSGHQFPNYSSELNVNALLLGDSALYLCASSSNVRQGEAFFGQGTRLTVV.

The CDR3 region has the DNA TGTGCCAGCAGCTTAACGGGGGGGAATGAAAAACTGTTTTTT. As protein: CASSLTGGNEKLFF. The rearrangement uses TRBV7-2 and TRBJ1-4; TRBD1 is a possible D gene (5 bases). Looked up from germline, CDR1 is SGHTA and CDR2 is FQGNSA. CDR3 length equals 14 residues. The V end was cut by 2 bases, the J end by 5 bases, with 9 bases between.

V usage is TRBV12-5 and J usage is TRBJ1-5, with D unclear. Germline V gives CDR1 LGHNT, CDR2 FRNRAP. The V end lost 6 bases, the J end lost 3 bases, and 9 bases lay between the germline ends. This CDR3 spans 13 amino acids. Here the CDR3 reads CASGRTDNQPQHF. CDR3 bases: TGTGCTAGTGGGAGAACAGACAATCAGCCCCAGCATTTT.

The genes are TRBV7-2 and TRBJ2-1; the D call may be TRBD1 or TRBD2 (5 bases each). From germline, CDR1 is SGHTA and CDR2 FQGNSA. The CDR3 has 15 amino acids. Deletions cut 3 bases from V and 2 bases from J, with 11 bases between. CDR3 DNA: TGTGCCAGCAGCTTCGCCCGGGACCCCTACAATGAGCAGTTCTTC. Its protein product is CASSFARDPYNEQFF.

The chain employs TRBV6-2 or TRBV6-3 and TRBJ1-2; no reliable D call. The CDR3 is 14 amino acids. Germline values: CDR1 MNHEY, CDR2 SVGEGT. Trimming shortened V by 7 bases and J by 5 bases, and 17 bases separated the two germline ends. CDR3 DNA: TGTGCCAGCACCCCCAAGGCCGCAAGTTATGGCTACACCTTC. Encoded protein: CASTPKAASYGYTF.

The rearrangement uses TRBV20-1 and TRBJ2-7; the match to TRBD2 covers 8 bases. The CDR3 covers 15 residues. The germline V gene encodes CDR1 DFQATT and CDR2 SNEGSKA (reference sequence). J gave up 2 bases and V 3 bases, and 9 bases lay outside the gene matches. The CDR3 DNA reads as TGCAGTGCTAGTGACAATCCGGGACTAGCCTACGAGCAGTACTTC. Its protein product is CSASDNPGLAYEQYF.

The rearrangement joins TRBV5-1 to TRBJ1-1; the D gene is possibly TRBD1 (5 bases). The germline CDR1 and CDR2 sequences are SGHRS and YFSETQ. V lost 0 bases and J 4 bases, leaving 10 bases between the germline ends. The CDR3 runs to 14 residues. CDR3 protein: CASSLAGAVTEAFF. CDR3 nucleotides: TGCGCCAGCAGCTTGGCCGGGGCCGTCACTGAAGCTTTCTTT.

V is TRBV3-1 (or the pseudogene TRBV3-2) and J is TRBJ1-1; TRBD1 might be the D (5 bases). Germline lookup yields CDR1 LGHDT and CDR2 YNNKEL (reference sequence). Trimming took off 4 bases at V and 1 base at J, with 10 bases between the two ends. The CDR3 has 14 residues. CDR3 amino acids: CASSRNGGNTEAFF. In DNA form, the CDR3 reads TGTGCCAGCAGCCGGAATGGGGGGAACACTGAAGCTTTCTTT.

The chain couples TRBV15 to TRBJ1-6; D ambiguous. This CDR3 has 13 residues. V was shortened by 3 bases and J by 6 bases, with 6 bases between the two germline ends. Germline CDR1 is LNHNV and CDR2 is YYDKDF (reference sequence). The CDR3 bases are TGTGCCACCAGCAGGGACTTTAATTCACCCCTCCACTTT. This gives the protein CATSRDFNSPLHF.

The CDR3 nucleotides are TGTGCCAGCAGCTCCGGGACAAACGCGAACACCGGGGAGCTGTTTTTT. It codes for CASSSGTNANTGELFF. This rearrangement joins TRBV9 to TRBJ2-2, with D perhaps TRBD1 (6 bases). Germline values: CDR1 SGDLS, CDR2 YYNGEE. This CDR3 has 16 residues. Trimming took off 4 bases at V and 0 bases at J, with 13 bases between the two ends. Full variable domain (outside the CDR3, taken from reference TRBV9 and TRBJ2-2): DSGVTQTPKHLITATGQRVTLRCSPRSGDLSVYWYQQSLDQGLQFLIQYYNGEERAKGNILERFSAQQFPDLHSELNLSSLELGDSALYFCASSSGTNANTGELFFGEGSRLTVL.

The V gene is TRBV3-1 (or the pseudogene TRBV3-2), the J gene TRBJ1-5; the D is unclear. CDR1 and CDR2 (germline): LGHDT, YNNKEL (reference sequence). The CDR3 loop spans 14 amino acids. V was cut by 8 bases and J by 2 bases, with 13 bases left in between. The CDR3 protein is CASSRTTGNQPQHF. In nucleotides, the CDR3 is TGTGCCAGCTCTAGGACCACCGGCAATCAGCCCCAGCATTTT.

This chain uses TRBV5-6 with TRBJ1-5; D gene uncertain. This CDR3 has 12 amino acids. CDR1 and CDR2 (germline): SGHDT, YYEEEE. V lost 1 base to trimming and J lost 4 bases, with 3 bases between them. For the CDR3, the DNA is TGTGCCAGCAGCTTGTCTAATCAGCCCCAGCATTTT. Translating gives CASSLSNQPQHF.

As to this clone: The same CDR3 is also encoded by other DNA sequences in this sample. The V call is TRBV30, the J call TRBJ1-6; D possibly corresponds to TRBD1 (5 bases). This CDR3 spans 14 amino acids. Germline loops: CDR1 GTSNPN, CDR2 SVGIG (reference sequence). The V end was cut by 2 bases, the J end by 7 bases, with 12 bases between. This CDR3 is CAWSSGRSNSPLHF. The CDR3 region has the DNA TGTGCCTGGAGTTCAGGGAGGAGCAATTCACCCCTCCACTTT.

The genes are TRBV25-1 and TRBJ2-1, with 12 positions matching TRBD2. J was trimmed by 4 bases and V by 0 bases; bases with no gene match: 7. The CDR3 has 18 amino acids. Germline CDR1 and CDR2: MGHDK and SYGVNS. This CDR3 reads CASSEYGASGRAYNEQFF. In DNA form, the CDR3 reads TGTGCCAGCAGTGAATATGGGGCTAGCGGGAGGGCTTACAATGAGCAGTTCTTC.

This chain links TRBV5-8 with TRBJ1-5; 8 positions agree with TRBD1. The CDR3 loop spans 17 amino acids. The V and J ends lost 3 bases and 1 base, in that order; junction bases with no gene match: 9. Per the germline V gene, CDR1 is SGHTS and CDR2 is YDEGEE. The CDR3 nucleotides read TGTGCCAGCAGCTCCTGGGCAGGGGGCAAAAGCAATCAGCCCCAGCATTTT. Translated, it gives CASSSWAGGKSNQPQHF.